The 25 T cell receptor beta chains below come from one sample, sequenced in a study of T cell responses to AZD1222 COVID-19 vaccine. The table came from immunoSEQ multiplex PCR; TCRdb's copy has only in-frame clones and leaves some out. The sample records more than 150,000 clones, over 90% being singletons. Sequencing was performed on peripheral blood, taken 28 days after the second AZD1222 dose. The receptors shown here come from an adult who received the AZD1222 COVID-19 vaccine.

The CDR3 spells CAWGRGVATNEKLFF. DNA of the CDR3: TGTGCCTGGGGGCGGGGAGTGGCAACTAATGAAAAACTGTTTTTT. The genes are TRBV30 and TRBJ1-4; D is ambiguous. This CDR3 spans 15 amino acids. Trimming left V 5 bases short and J 0 bases short, with 13 bases between. CDR1 is GTSNPN, CDR2 SVGIG, per germline (reference sequence).

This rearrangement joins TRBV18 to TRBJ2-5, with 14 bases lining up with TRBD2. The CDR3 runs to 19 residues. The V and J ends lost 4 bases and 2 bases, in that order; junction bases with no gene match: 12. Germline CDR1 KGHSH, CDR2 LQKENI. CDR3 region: CASSRIAEGLAGEQETQYF. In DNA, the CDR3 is TGTGCCAGCTCACGAATAGCCGAGGGACTAGCGGGGGAGCAAGAGACCCAGTACTTC.

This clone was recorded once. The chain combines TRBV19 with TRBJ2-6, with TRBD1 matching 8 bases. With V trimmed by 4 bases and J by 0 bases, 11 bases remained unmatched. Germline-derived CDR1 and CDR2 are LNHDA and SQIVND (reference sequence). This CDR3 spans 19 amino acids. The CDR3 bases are TGTGCCAGTAGTAAGTACAGGGGGGACTCTCTCTCTGGGGCCAACGTCCTGACTTTC. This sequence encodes CASSKYRGDSLSGANVLTF. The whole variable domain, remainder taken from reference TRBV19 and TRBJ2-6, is DGGITQSPKYLFRKEGQNVTLSCEQNLNHDAMYWYRQDPGQGLRLIYYSQIVNDFQKGDIAEGYSVSREKKESFPLTVTSAQKNPTAFYLCASSKYRGDSLSGANVLTFGAGSRLTVL.

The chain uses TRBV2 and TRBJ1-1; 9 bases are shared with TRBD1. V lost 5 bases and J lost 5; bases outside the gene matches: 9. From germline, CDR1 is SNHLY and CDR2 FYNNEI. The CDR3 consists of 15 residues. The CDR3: CASSSNRGRGTEAFF. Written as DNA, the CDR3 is TGTGCCAGCAGTTCGAACAGGGGGCGAGGGACTGAAGCTTTCTTT. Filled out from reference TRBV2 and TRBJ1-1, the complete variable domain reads EPEVTQTPSHQVTQMGQEVILRCVPISNHLYFYWYRQILGQKVEFLVSFYNNEISEKSEIFDDQFSVERPDGSNFTLKIRSTKLEDSAMYFCASSSNRGRGTEAFFGQGTRLTVV.

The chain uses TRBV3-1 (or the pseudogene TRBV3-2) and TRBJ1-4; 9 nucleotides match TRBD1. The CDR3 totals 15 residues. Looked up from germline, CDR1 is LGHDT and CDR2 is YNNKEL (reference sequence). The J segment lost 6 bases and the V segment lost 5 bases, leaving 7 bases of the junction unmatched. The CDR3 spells CASSARDRVDEKLFF. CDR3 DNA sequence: TGTGCCAGCAGCGCCCGGGACAGGGTAGATGAAAAACTGTTTTTT.

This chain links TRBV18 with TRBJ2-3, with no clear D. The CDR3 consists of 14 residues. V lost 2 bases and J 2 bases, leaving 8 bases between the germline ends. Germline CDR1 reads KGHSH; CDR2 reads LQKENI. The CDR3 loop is CASSPVSYTDTQYF. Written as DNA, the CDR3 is TGTGCCAGCTCACCAGTTAGTTACACAGATACGCAGTATTTT.

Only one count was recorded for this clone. The chain's CDR3 is CASQGGSSGQPQHF. As DNA, the CDR3 is TGTGCCAGTCAGGGGGGCAGCTCGGGACAGCCCCAGCATTTT. This chain connects TRBV19 to TRBJ1-5; TRBD1 agrees at 7 bases. The CDR3 has 14 amino acids. V gave up 8 bases and J gave up 7 bases; unmatched junction bases: 11. Per germline, CDR1 LNHDA and CDR2 SQIVND (reference sequence).

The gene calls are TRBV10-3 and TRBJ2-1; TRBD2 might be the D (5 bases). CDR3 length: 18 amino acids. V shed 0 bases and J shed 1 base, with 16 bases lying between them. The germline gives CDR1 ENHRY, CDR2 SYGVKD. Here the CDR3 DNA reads TGTGCCATCAGTGAGTCCTCGGGTTTGCTAGCATCCTACAATGAGCAGTTCTTC. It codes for CAISESSGLLASYNEQFF.

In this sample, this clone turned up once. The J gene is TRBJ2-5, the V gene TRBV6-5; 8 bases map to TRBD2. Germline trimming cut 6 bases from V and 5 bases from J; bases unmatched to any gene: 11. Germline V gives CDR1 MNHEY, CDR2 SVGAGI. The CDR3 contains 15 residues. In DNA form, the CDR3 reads TGTGCCAGCAGGTGCCTCCCAGCGGGAGATGAGACCCAGTACTTC. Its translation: CASRCLPAGDETQYF.

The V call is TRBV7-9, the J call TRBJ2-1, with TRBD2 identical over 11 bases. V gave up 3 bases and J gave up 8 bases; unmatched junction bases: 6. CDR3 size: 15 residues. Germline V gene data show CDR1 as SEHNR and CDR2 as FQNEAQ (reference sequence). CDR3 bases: TGTGCCAGCAGCTTGGTAGCGGGAGGGCCCGATGAGCAGTTCTTC. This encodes CASSLVAGGPDEQFF. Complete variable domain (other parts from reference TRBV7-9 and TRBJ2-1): DTGVSQNPRHKITKRGQNVTFRCDPISEHNRLYWYRQTLGQGPEFLTYFQNEAQLEKSRLLSDRFSAERPKGSFSTLEIQRTEQGDSAMYLCASSLVAGGPDEQFFGPGTRLTVL.

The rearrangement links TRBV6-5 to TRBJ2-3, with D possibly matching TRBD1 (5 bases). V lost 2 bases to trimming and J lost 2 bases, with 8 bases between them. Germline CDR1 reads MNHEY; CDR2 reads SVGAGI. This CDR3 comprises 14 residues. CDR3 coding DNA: TGTGCCAGCAGTTACCTGACAGACACAGATACGCAGTATTTT. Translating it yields CASSYLTDTDTQYF.

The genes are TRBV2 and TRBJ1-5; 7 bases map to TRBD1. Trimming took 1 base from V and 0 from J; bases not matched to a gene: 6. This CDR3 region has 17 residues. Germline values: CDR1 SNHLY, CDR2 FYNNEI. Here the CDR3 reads CASSEGAGGYSNQPQHF. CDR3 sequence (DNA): TGTGCCAGCAGTGAAGGGGCAGGGGGTTATAGCAATCAGCCCCAGCATTTT.

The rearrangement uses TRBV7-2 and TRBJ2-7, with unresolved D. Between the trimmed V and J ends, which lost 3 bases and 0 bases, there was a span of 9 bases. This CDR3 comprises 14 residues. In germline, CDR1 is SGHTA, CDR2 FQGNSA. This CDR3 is CASSLVHTSYEQYF. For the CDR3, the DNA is TGTGCCAGCAGCTTGGTACATACCTCCTACGAGCAGTACTTC.

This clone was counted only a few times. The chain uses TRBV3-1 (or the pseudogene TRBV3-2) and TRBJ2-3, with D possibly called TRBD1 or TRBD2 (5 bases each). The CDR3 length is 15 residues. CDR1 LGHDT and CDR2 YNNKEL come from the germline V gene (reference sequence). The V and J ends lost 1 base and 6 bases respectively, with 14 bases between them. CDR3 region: CASSQGGSRGDTQYF. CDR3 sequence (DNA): TGTGCCAGCAGCCAAGGGGGGAGCAGAGGGGATACGCAGTATTTT.

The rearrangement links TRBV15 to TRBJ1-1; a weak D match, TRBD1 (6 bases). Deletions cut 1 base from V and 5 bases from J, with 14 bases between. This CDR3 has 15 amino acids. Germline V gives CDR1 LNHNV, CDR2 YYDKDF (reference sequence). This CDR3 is CATSRGLTGRTEAFF. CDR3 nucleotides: TGTGCCACCAGCAGAGGTCTAACAGGGAGAACTGAAGCTTTCTTT.

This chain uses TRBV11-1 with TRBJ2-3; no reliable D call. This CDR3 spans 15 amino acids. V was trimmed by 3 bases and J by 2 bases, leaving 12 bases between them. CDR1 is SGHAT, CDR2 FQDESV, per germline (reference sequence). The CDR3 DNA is TGTGCCAGCAGCTTTCAAGGATGGGACACAGATACGCAGTATTTT. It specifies CASSFQGWDTDTQYF.

CDR3 bases: TGTGCCAGCAGCCCATCTGGGGGGGGAGGCAATCAGCCCCAGCATTTT. It is translated as CASSPSGGGGNQPQHF. The chain joins TRBV9 to TRBJ1-5; TRBD1 is a possible D gene (5 bases). Germline V gene sequence: CDR1 SGDLS, CDR2 YYNGEE. The CDR3 has 16 amino acids. Deletions cut 4 bases from V and 2 bases from J, with 16 bases between.

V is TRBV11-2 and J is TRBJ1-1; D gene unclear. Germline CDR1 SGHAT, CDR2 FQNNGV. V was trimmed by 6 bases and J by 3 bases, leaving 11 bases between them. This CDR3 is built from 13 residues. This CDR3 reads CASRHFRDTEAFF. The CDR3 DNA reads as TGTGCCAGCAGGCATTTCCGGGACACTGAAGCTTTCTTT.

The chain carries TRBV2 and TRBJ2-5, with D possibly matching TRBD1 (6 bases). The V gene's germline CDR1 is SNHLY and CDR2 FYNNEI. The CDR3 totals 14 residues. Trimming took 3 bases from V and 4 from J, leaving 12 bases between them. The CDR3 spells CASSDRGPRETQYF. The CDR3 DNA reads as TGTGCCAGCAGTGACAGGGGCCCCCGAGAGACCCAGTACTTC.

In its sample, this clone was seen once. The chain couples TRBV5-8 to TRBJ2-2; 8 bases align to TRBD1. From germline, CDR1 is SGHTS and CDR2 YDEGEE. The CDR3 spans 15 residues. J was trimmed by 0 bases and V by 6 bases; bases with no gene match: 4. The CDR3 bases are TGTGCCAGCAACGAACAGGGGGCGAACACCGGGGAGCTGTTTTTT. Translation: CASNEQGANTGELFF.

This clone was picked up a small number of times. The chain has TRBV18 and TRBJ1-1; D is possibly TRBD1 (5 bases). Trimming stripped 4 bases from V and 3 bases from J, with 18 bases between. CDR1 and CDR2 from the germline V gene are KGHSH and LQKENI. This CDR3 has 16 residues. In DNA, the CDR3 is TGTGCCAGCTCACTAGACAGTGGGATTGGTGACACTGAAGCTTTCTTT. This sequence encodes CASSLDSGIGDTEAFF.

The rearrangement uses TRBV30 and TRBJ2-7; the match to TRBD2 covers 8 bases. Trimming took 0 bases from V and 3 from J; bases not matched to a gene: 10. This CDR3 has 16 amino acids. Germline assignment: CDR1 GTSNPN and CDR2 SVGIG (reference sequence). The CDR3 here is CAWSVTSGGAYYEQYF. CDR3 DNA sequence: TGTGCCTGGAGTGTAACCAGCGGGGGCGCCTACTACGAGCAGTACTTC.

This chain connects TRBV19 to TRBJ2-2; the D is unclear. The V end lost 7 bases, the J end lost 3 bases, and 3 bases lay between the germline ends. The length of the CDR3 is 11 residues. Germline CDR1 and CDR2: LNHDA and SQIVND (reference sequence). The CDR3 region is CASTDTGELFF. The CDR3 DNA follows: TGTGCCAGTACCGACACCGGGGAGCTGTTTTTT.

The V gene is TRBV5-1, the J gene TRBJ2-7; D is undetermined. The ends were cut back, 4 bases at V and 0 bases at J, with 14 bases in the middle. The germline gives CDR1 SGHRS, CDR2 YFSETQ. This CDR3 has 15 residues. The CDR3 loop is CASSLDHGDSYEQYF. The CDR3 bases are TGCGCCAGCAGCCTGGATCACGGTGACTCCTACGAGCAGTACTTC.

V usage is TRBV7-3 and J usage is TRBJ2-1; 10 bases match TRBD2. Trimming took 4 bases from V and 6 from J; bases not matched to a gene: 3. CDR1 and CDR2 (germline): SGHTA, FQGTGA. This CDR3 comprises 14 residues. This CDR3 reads CASSSSGRTNEQFF. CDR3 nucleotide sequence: TGTGCCAGCAGCTCTAGCGGGAGAACCAATGAGCAGTTCTTC.